Each of the 16 T cell receptor beta chains below was sequenced from the same sample in a study of cytomegalovirus exposure and HLA in healthy donors. The PCR employed 60 Vbeta primers together with 13 Jbeta primers. The table came from immunoSEQ multiplex PCR; TCRdb's copy has only in-frame clones and leaves some out. This table has about 150,000 clones, 80% to 85% appearing once. The source material was PBMCs. The receptor source for this set is a male donor in good health and CMV-seronegative.

The sample holds a few counts of this clone. The V and J genes are TRBV19 and TRBJ2-3, with D possibly matching TRBD1 (7 bases). Germline V gives CDR1 LNHDA, CDR2 SQIVND (reference sequence). The length of the CDR3 is 16 residues. Between the trimmed V and J ends, which lost 5 bases and 1 base, there was a span of 16 bases. The CDR3 loop reads CASSPGGGRGTDTQYF. As DNA, the CDR3 is TGTGCCAGTAGTCCTGGAGGGGGCAGGGGCACAGATACGCAGTATTTT. Using reference TRBV19 and TRBJ2-3 for the parts outside the CDR3, the full variable domain is DGGITQSPKYLFRKEGQNVTLSCEQNLNHDAMYWYRQDPGQGLRLIYYSQIVNDFQKGDIAEGYSVSREKKESFPLTVTSAQKNPTAFYLCASSPGGGRGTDTQYFGPGTRLTVL.

The V and J genes are TRBV27 and TRBJ2-1; D possibly corresponds to TRBD1 (6 bases). Germline CDR1 MNHEY, CDR2 SMNVEV (reference sequence). The CDR3 has 17 residues. V lost 5 bases and J 8 bases, leaving 25 bases between the germline ends. As DNA, the CDR3 is TGTGCCAGCAGTCACCTGATCCTAACAGGCCCAGGGGATGAGCAGTTCTTC. Residues: CASSHLILTGPGDEQFF.

The chain has TRBV6-5 and TRBJ2-7; TRBD1 matches at 7 bases. CDR1 and CDR2 from the germline V gene are MNHEY and SVGAGI. The trim removed 3 bases at V and 2 bases at J, leaving 7 bases unmatched. The CDR3 contains 15 residues. The CDR3 sequence is CASSYPGQATYEQYF. CDR3 in DNA: TGTGCCAGCAGTTATCCCGGACAGGCCACCTACGAGCAGTACTTC.

The DNA for the CDR3 is TGTGCCAGCAGCGCCGGTCAGGGCGCAGATACGCAGTATTTT. Translation: CASSAGQGADTQYF. The chain joins TRBV7-9 to TRBJ2-3; a weak D match, TRBD1 (5 bases). Trimming removed 5 bases from V and 4 bases from J, with 13 bases in between. Germline-derived CDR1 and CDR2 are SEHNR and FQNEAQ (reference sequence). The CDR3 consists of 14 residues.

The genes are TRBV9 and TRBJ2-3; 7 bases are shared with TRBD2. The CDR3 has 16 residues. Germline CDR1 is SGDLS and CDR2 is YYNGEE. V lost 4 bases, J lost 2 bases, and 10 bases stayed unmatched. The CDR3 region has the DNA TGTGCCAGCAGCCCCCGTCCCGGGGGGACCACAGATACGCAGTATTTT. Its translation: CASSPRPGGTTDTQYF. The full variable domain, in which reference TRBV9 and TRBJ2-3 provide the parts outside the CDR3, is DSGVTQTPKHLITATGQRVTLRCSPRSGDLSVYWYQQSLDQGLQFLIQYYNGEERAKGNILERFSAQQFPDLHSELNLSSLELGDSALYFCASSPRPGGTTDTQYFGPGTRLTVL.

The chain joins TRBV4-1 to TRBJ2-5; TRBD2 matches at 10 bases. Germline V lookup: CDR1 MGHRA, CDR2 YSYEKL. V shed 1 base, J shed 2 bases, and the junction held 4 bases outside the gene matches. CDR3 length: 16 residues. For the CDR3, the DNA is TGCGCCAGCAGCCAAGGGACTAGCGGAGGGCAAGAGACCCAGTACTTC. This codes for CASSQGTSGGQETQYF.

In the case of this clone: One end of the junction is discordant with germline, which a read error may explain. The rearrangement uses TRBV10-1 and TRBJ2-3; TRBD2 is a possible D gene (5 bases). This CDR3 spans 15 amino acids. Germline V CDR1 and CDR2: WNHNN, SYGVQD (reference sequence). CDR3 residues: CASTEGRVLTDTQYF. The CDR3 coding sequence is TGCGCCAGCACTGAGGGCCGGGTTTTGACAGATACGCAGTATTTT.

This clone occurred a few times. The rearrangement joins TRBV6-5 to TRBJ2-7, with 8 positions matching TRBD2. Per germline, CDR1 MNHEY and CDR2 SVGAGI. V shed 0 bases, J shed 4 bases, and the junction held 5 bases outside the gene matches. The CDR3 loop spans 15 amino acids. The CDR3, as DNA: TGTGCCAGCAGTTACTCACCCAGCGGGGGATACGAGCAGTACTTC. The encoded protein is CASSYSPSGGYEQYF.

This chain connects TRBV13 to TRBJ2-1; TRBD2 aligns across 12 bases. Trimming took 1 base from V and 8 from J; bases not matched to a gene: 6. CDR3 length equals 16 residues. Per the germline V gene, CDR1 is PRHDT and CDR2 is FYEKMQ (reference sequence). The CDR3: CASSLVGASGRDEQFF. CDR3 nucleotides: TGTGCCAGCAGCTTAGTCGGAGCTAGCGGGAGGGATGAGCAGTTCTTC.

With regard to this clone: The sample carries other DNA sequences with the same CDR3. The chain links TRBV7-2 to TRBJ1-1, with D possibly TRBD1 on 5 matching bases. Germline V CDR1 and CDR2: SGHTA, FQGNSA. This CDR3 has 13 amino acids. V was trimmed by 2 bases and J by 5 bases, leaving 9 bases between them. The CDR3 reads CASSLIRGTEAFF. DNA for the CDR3: TGTGCCAGCAGCTTAATTCGGGGGACTGAAGCTTTCTTT.

The chain is built from TRBV6-5 and TRBJ1-6; D is possibly TRBD1 (5 bases). This CDR3 contains 13 residues. Germline-derived CDR1 and CDR2 are MNHEY and SVGAGI. V dropped 5 bases and J dropped 9 bases, with 11 bases sitting between them. The CDR3, as DNA: TGTGCCAGCAGTGGTCAGGGTATTTCACCCCTCCACTTT. This codes for CASSGQGISPLHF.

The chain combines TRBV11-2 with TRBJ2-3, with D possibly matching TRBD2 (5 bases). Germline V gives CDR1 SGHAT, CDR2 FQNNGV. The V and J ends lost 4 bases and 5 bases respectively, with 10 bases between them. This CDR3 contains 13 residues. As DNA, the CDR3 is TGTGCCAGCAGCTCCCTGAGGGTAGATACGCAGTATTTT. It encodes CASSSLRVDTQYF.

The J gene is TRBJ2-3, the V gene TRBV6-1; 12 bases fit TRBD2. The J segment lost 5 bases and the V segment lost 4 bases, leaving 4 bases of the junction unmatched. CDR3 length: 15 amino acids. Germline CDR1 and CDR2: MNHNS and SASEGT. The CDR3 sequence: CASSASSGGVDTQYF. The CDR3, as DNA: TGTGCCAGCAGTGCGTCTAGCGGGGGGGTAGATACGCAGTATTTT.

The chain joins TRBV11-2 to TRBJ2-2; D is perhaps TRBD2 (6 bases). V lost 2 bases, J lost 3 bases, and 7 bases lay in between. There are 14 residues in the CDR3. The germline V gene encodes CDR1 SGHAT and CDR2 FQNNGV. The CDR3 DNA sequence: TGTGCCAGCAGCTTATGGGGGGACACCGGGGAGCTGTTTTTT. Its protein is CASSLWGDTGELFF.

In this sample, this clone turned up once. The V and J genes are TRBV6-1 and TRBJ2-5, with 7 nucleotides matching TRBD1. Looked up from germline, CDR1 is MNHNS and CDR2 is SASEGT. The CDR3 runs 15 residues. V lost 6 bases and J lost 2; bases outside the gene matches: 9. The CDR3 nucleotides read TGTGCCAGCAGCAAATTTACAGGGGAGCAAGAGACCCAGTACTTC. This gives the protein CASSKFTGEQETQYF.

V usage is TRBV9 and J usage is TRBJ2-2; possible D gene TRBD1, 6 bases. The germline V and J ends were trimmed by 3 bases and 2 bases, with 17 bases remaining between them. The CDR3 has 17 residues. The germline gives CDR1 SGDLS, CDR2 YYNGEE. The CDR3 bases are TGTGCCAGCAGCGCCGAACCAACAGGGAGTAACACCGGGGAGCTGTTTTTT. Translating it yields CASSAEPTGSNTGELFF.